The rows below give T cell receptor beta chains drawn from one sample of a study of CD4 T cells in relation to SARS-CoV-2 and coronaviruses. Their antigen targets remain unknown. TCRdb's copy holds only in-frame clones and misses some; the assay was immunoSEQ multiplex PCR. The repertoire holds 20,000 to 25,000 clones, with less than 70% as singletons. The sequenced sample consisted of CD4+ T cells from PBMCs, cultured in vitro. All receptors derive from a human donor in good health. The CDR3 runs from the conserved cysteine through the conserved F or W. Each record gives: V gene, J gene, D gene, clone size, CDR3 DNA, CDR3 protein. A D gene is named only where the DNA matches it firmly. Not every row has a clone size; where given, it reads once, few, many or a size class.

v_call: TRBV5-5
j_call: TRBJ2-5
d_call: TRBD2
clone_size: few
cdr3_nt: TGTGCCAGCAGCACCGCCCGGGGTTTTACTAGCGCAGAGACCCAGTACTTC
cdr3_aa: CASSTARGFTSAETQYF

v_call: TRBV4-1
j_call: TRBJ1-5
d_call: NA
clone_size: few
cdr3_nt: TGCGCCAGCAGCCAAATTCCGGGTAGCAATCAGCCCCAGCATTTT
cdr3_aa: CASSQIPGSNQPQHF

v_call: TRBV29-1
j_call: TRBJ1-5
d_call: NA
clone_size: NA
cdr3_nt: TGCAGCTACAATGTCGGCACAGGCGGGGATCCTCCCGGGTGGCCCCAGCATTTT
cdr3_aa: CSYNVGTGGDPPGWPQHF

v_call: TRBV4-3
j_call: TRBJ1-5
d_call: TRBD1
clone_size: few
cdr3_nt: TGCGCCAGCAGTCCATTGTCCTCCCCGGTGACAGGGTGTAATCAGCCCCAGCATTTT
cdr3_aa: CASSPLSSPVTGCNQPQHF

v_call: TRBV6-5
j_call: TRBJ2-7
d_call: NA
clone_size: NA
cdr3_nt: TGTGCCAGCAGTTACTCGAGCAGGGGCGCCCGGTGGGAGCAGTACTTC
cdr3_aa: CASSYSSRGARWEQYF

v_call: TRBV5-1
j_call: TRBJ1-1
d_call: NA
clone_size: NA
cdr3_nt: TGCGCCAGCAGCTTGTTTACGACGAACACTGAAGCTTTCTTT
cdr3_aa: CASSLFTTNTEAFF

v_call: TRBV7-9
j_call: TRBJ1-5
d_call: NA
clone_size: NA
cdr3_nt: TGTGCCAGCAGCCCCCGGAAGGGTCAGCCCCAGCATTTT
cdr3_aa: CASSPRKGQPQHF

v_call: TRBV29-1
j_call: TRBJ2-7
d_call: NA
clone_size: NA
cdr3_nt: TGCAGCGTTGGAGAGGGCTACGAGCAGTACTTC
cdr3_aa: CSVGEGYEQYF

v_call: TRBV6-5
j_call: TRBJ1-5
d_call: TRBD1
clone_size: NA
cdr3_nt: TGTGCCACCAGACCCACAACAGGGGGCGGTCAGCCCCAGCATTTT
cdr3_aa: CATRPTTGGGQPQHF

v_call: TRBV24-1
j_call: TRBJ2-3
d_call: NA
clone_size: once
cdr3_nt: TGTGCCACCAGTGATCCCCACACAGATACGCAGTATTTT
cdr3_aa: CATSDPHTDTQYF

v_call: TRBV10-3
j_call: TRBJ1-2
d_call: NA
clone_size: NA
cdr3_nt: TGTGCCATCAGTGAGCCCCGACAGCCCTATGGCTACACCTTC
cdr3_aa: CAISEPRQPYGYTF

v_call: TRBV6-2/TRBV6-3
j_call: TRBJ2-3
d_call: TRBD2
clone_size: NA
cdr3_nt: TGTGCCAGCAGTAATGAGGCGGGGGGACCCGCAGATACGCAGTATTTT
cdr3_aa: CASSNEAGGPADTQYF

v_call: TRBV18
j_call: TRBJ1-3
d_call: TRBD1
clone_size: few
cdr3_nt: TGTGCCAGCTCACCCGACAGGGCTGGAAACACCATATATTTT
cdr3_aa: CASSPDRAGNTIYF

v_call: TRBV12-5
j_call: TRBJ2-3
d_call: NA
clone_size: few
cdr3_nt: TGTGCTAGTGGTTTGGTCCCAAGGGGGGGTATCGGGGGGCGAAGCACAGATACGCAGTATTTT
cdr3_aa: CASGLVPRGGIGGRSTDTQYF

v_call: TRBV2
j_call: TRBJ1-1
d_call: NA
clone_size: NA
cdr3_nt: TGTGCCAGCCAAGACAACCCAGTTGGGGCTGAAGCTTTCTTT
cdr3_aa: CASQDNPVGAEAFF

v_call: TRBV3-1/TRBV3-2
j_call: TRBJ1-2
d_call: NA
clone_size: NA
cdr3_nt: TGTGCCAGCAGCCAAGGGTTAAGGCCCGGGAGGTATGGCTACACCTTC
cdr3_aa: CASSQGLRPGRYGYTF

v_call: TRBV27
j_call: TRBJ1-5
d_call: NA
clone_size: NA
cdr3_nt: TGTGCCAGCAGTTTGTCGAGAGATCAGCCCCAGCATTTT
cdr3_aa: CASSLSRDQPQHF

v_call: TRBV18
j_call: TRBJ1-1
d_call: NA
clone_size: few
cdr3_nt: TGTGCCAGCTCACCGGCAGCCATGAACACTGAAGCTTTCTTT
cdr3_aa: CASSPAAMNTEAFF

v_call: TRBV5-6
j_call: TRBJ1-2
d_call: TRBD1
clone_size: NA
cdr3_nt: TGTGCCAGCAGCGCTGGGACAGGGGGTGTGAACTATGGCTACACCTTC
cdr3_aa: CASSAGTGGVNYGYTF

v_call: TRBV4-3
j_call: TRBJ1-5
d_call: TRBD1
clone_size: NA
cdr3_nt: TGCGCCAGCAGCCAACAGGGGGGTTCAGGGCAGCCCCAGCATTTT
cdr3_aa: CASSQQGGSGQPQHF

v_call: TRBV5-6
j_call: TRBJ2-7
d_call: TRBD1
clone_size: once
cdr3_nt: TGTGCCAGCAGCTTATCGACAGGGGGCTTTTACGAGCAGTACTTC
cdr3_aa: CASSLSTGGFYEQYF

v_call: TRBV5-5
j_call: TRBJ2-3
d_call: NA
clone_size: NA
cdr3_nt: TGTGCCAGCAGCCCTGGGGCAGTCACTTACACAGATACGCAGTATTTT
cdr3_aa: CASSPGAVTYTDTQYF

v_call: TRBV6-5
j_call: TRBJ2-3
d_call: TRBD1
clone_size: once
cdr3_nt: TGTGCCGGGGAACAGGGGATATCTAGCACAGATACGCAGTATTTT
cdr3_aa: CAGEQGISSTDTQYF

v_call: TRBV5-4
j_call: TRBJ2-4
d_call: NA
clone_size: NA
cdr3_nt: TGTGCCAGCAGCTTGTATAGAGGTTGGCTAGCCAAAAACATTCAGTACTTC
cdr3_aa: CASSLYRGWLAKNIQYF

v_call: TRBV27
j_call: TRBJ1-2
d_call: NA
clone_size: NA
cdr3_nt: TGTGCCAGCAGCCCGATAGACAGAAACTATGGCTACACCTTC
cdr3_aa: CASSPIDRNYGYTF

v_call: TRBV6-2/TRBV6-3
j_call: TRBJ2-3
d_call: TRBD1
clone_size: once
cdr3_nt: TGTGCCAGCAGTTACGTGGGACAGGGTTATGATACGCAGTATTTT
cdr3_aa: CASSYVGQGYDTQYF

v_call: TRBV7-9
j_call: TRBJ1-1
d_call: NA
clone_size: NA
cdr3_nt: TGTGCCAGCAGCTTAGGGAGTGGTCAACCGCGAACTGAAGCTTTCTTT
cdr3_aa: CASSLGSGQPRTEAFF

v_call: TRBV4-3
j_call: TRBJ1-4
d_call: NA
clone_size: NA
cdr3_nt: TGCGCCAGCAGCCAATTCCGGGGTGAAAAACTGTTTTTT
cdr3_aa: CASSQFRGEKLFF

v_call: TRBV5-1
j_call: TRBJ1-2
d_call: NA
clone_size: few
cdr3_nt: TGCGCCAGCAGCGCAGACGGTAACTATGGCTACACCTTC
cdr3_aa: CASSADGNYGYTF

v_call: TRBV5-1
j_call: TRBJ2-7
d_call: TRBD2
clone_size: few
cdr3_nt: TGCGCCAGCAGCTTAGCGGGAGCGGTCGAGCAGTACTTC
cdr3_aa: CASSLAGAVEQYF

v_call: TRBV6-2/TRBV6-3
j_call: TRBJ2-5
d_call: TRBD2
clone_size: NA
cdr3_nt: TGTGCCAGCAGCCCCGCCGGTGCGGGGGGGTTCCAAGAGACCCAGTACTTC
cdr3_aa: CASSPAGAGGFQETQYF

v_call: TRBV18
j_call: TRBJ2-2
d_call: NA
clone_size: NA
cdr3_nt: TGTGCCAGCTCACCGGAGGGGCCGCACACCGGGGAGCTGTTTTTT
cdr3_aa: CASSPEGPHTGELFF